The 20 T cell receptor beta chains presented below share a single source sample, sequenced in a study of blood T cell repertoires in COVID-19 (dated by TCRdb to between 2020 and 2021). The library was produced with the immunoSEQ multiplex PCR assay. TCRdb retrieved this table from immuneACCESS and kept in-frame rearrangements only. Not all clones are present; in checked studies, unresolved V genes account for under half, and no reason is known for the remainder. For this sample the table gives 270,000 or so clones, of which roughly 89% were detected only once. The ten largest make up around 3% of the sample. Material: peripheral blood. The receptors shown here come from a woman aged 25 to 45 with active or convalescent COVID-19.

The CDR3 DNA follows: TGTGCCAGCAGTGAAGCTAGGACAGCTAACTATGGCTACACCTTC. This encodes CASSEARTANYGYTF. This chain uses TRBV2 with TRBJ1-2; possibly TRBD1 for D (6 bases). CDR1 and CDR2 from the germline V gene are SNHLY and FYNNEI. Trimming took 0 bases from V and 0 from J, leaving 8 bases between them. CDR3 size: 15 residues.

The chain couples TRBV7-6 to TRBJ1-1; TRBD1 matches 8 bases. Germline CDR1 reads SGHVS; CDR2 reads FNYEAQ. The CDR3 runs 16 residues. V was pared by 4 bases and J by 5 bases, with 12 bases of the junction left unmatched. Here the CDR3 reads CASSSIGQGQWTEAFF. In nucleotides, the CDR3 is TGTGCCAGCAGCTCAATAGGACAGGGTCAGTGGACTGAAGCTTTCTTT.

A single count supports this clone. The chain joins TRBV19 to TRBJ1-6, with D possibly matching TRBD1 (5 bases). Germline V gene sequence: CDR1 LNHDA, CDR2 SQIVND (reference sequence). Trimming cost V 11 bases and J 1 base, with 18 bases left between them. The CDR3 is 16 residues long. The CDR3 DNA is TGTGCCCAAAGCCTCGGGGGGGGGTCCTATAATTCACCCCTCCACTTT. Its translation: CAQSLGGGSYNSPLHF.

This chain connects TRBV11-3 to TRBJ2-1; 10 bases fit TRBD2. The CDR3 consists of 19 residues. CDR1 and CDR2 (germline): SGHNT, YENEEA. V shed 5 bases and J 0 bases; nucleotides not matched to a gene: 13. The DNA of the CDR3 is TGTGCCAGCAGCCCAGGTCGGGCTAGCGGGGGTAGCTCCTACAATGAGCAGTTCTTC. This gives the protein CASSPGRASGGSSYNEQFF.

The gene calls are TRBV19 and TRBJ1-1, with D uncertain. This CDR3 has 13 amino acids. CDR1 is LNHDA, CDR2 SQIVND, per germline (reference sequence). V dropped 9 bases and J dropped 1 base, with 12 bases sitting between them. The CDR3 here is CARMRAGNTEAFF. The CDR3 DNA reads TGTGCCAGGATGAGGGCCGGGAACACTGAAGCTTTCTTT.

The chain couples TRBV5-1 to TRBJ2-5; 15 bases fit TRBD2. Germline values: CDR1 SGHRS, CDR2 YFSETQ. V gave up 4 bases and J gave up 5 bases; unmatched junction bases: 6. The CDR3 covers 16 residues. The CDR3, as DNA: TGCGCCAGCAGCCGAAGGACTAGCGGGGGGGCTGAGACCCAGTACTTC. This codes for CASSRRTSGGAETQYF.

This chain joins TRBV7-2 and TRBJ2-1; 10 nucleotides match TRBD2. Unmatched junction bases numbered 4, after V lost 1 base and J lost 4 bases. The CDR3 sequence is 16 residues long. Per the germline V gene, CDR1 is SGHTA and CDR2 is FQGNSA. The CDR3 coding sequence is TGTGCCAGCAGCTTAGGGCCTAGCGGGAGATACAATGAGCAGTTCTTC. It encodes CASSLGPSGRYNEQFF.

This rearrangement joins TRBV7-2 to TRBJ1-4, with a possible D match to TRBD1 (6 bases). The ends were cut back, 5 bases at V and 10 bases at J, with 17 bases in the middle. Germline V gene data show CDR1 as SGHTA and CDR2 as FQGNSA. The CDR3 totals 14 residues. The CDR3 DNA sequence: TGTGCCAGCAGCGAAAGGACCCTAGGGGGAAAACTGTTTTTT. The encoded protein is CASSERTLGGKLFF. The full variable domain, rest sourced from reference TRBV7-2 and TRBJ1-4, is GAGVSQSPSNKVTEKGKDVELRCDPISGHTALYWYRQSLGQGLEFLIYFQGNSAPDKSGLPSDRFSAERTGGSVSTLTIQRTQQEDSAVYLCASSERTLGGKLFFGSGTQLSVL.

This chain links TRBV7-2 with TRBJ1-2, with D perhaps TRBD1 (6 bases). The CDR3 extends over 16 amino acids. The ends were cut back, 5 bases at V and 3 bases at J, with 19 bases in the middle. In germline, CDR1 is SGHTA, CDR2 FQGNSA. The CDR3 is CASSLEGGDNYYGYTF. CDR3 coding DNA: TGTGCCAGCAGCCTCGAAGGGGGGGACAATTACTATGGCTACACCTTC.

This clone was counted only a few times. The CDR3 DNA follows: TGTGCCTGGAGTCCACAGGGGTTCGGCTACACCTTC. This codes for CAWSPQGFGYTF. The chain combines TRBV30 with TRBJ1-2; 7 bases are a match to TRBD1. The V and J ends lost 2 bases and 8 bases, in that order; junction bases with no gene match: 5. The CDR3 runs 12 residues. Per germline, CDR1 GTSNPN and CDR2 SVGIG (reference sequence).

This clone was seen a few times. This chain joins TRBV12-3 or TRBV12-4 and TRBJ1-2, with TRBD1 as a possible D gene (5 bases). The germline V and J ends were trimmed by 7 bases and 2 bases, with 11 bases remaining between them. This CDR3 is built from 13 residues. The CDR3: CASTTTENYGYTF. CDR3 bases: TGTGCCAGCACCACGACAGAGAACTATGGCTACACCTTC.

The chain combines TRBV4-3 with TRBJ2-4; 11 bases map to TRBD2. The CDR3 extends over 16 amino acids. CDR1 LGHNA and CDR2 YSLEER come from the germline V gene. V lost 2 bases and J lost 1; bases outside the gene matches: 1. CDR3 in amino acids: CASSQRTSGAKNIQYF. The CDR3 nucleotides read TGCGCCAGCAGCCAAAGGACTAGCGGGGCCAAAAACATTCAGTACTTC.

Here the CDR3 DNA reads TGTGCCAGCAGTGATATCTACGAGCAGTACTTC. Its protein is CASSDIYEQYF. The J gene is TRBJ2-7, the V gene TRBV2; D is ambiguous. The CDR3 has 11 amino acids. Germline loops: CDR1 SNHLY, CDR2 FYNNEI. V lost 3 bases to trimming and J lost 3 bases, with 3 bases between them.

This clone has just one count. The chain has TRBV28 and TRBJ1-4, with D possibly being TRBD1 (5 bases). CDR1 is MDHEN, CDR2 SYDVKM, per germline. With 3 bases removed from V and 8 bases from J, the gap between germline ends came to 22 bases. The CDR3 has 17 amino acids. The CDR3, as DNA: TGTGCCAGCAGTTTGGCGGGGCTATTAGGGGCAGGGGAAAAACTGTTTTTT. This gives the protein CASSLAGLLGAGEKLFF.

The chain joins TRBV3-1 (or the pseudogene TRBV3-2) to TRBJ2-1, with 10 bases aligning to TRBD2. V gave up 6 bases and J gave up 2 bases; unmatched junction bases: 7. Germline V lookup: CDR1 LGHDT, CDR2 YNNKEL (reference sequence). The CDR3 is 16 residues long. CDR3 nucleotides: TGTGCCAGCAGTCCAACCCTAGCGGGGGCCTACAATGAGCAGTTCTTC. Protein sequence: CASSPTLAGAYNEQFF.

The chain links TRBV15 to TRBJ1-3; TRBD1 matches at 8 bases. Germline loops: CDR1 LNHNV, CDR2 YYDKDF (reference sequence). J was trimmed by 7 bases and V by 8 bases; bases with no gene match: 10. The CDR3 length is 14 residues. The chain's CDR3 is CATCSLTGDNTIYF. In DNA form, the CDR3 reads TGTGCCACCTGCTCCTTGACAGGGGACAACACCATATATTTT.

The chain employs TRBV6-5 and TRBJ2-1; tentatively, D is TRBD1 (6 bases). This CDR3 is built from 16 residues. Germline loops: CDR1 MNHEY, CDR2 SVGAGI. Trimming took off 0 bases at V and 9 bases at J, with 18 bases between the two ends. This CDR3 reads CASSYSPGQGSGEQFF. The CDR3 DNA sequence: TGTGCCAGCAGTTACTCGCCGGGACAAGGCTCGGGTGAGCAGTTCTTC.

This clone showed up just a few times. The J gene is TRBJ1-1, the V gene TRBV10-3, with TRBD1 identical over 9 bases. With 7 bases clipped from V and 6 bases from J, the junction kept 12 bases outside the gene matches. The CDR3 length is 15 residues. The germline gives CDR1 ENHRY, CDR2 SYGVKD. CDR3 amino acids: CAIMRSGQGRSEAFF. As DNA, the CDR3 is TGTGCCATCATGCGATCGGGACAGGGAAGGTCTGAAGCTTTCTTT.

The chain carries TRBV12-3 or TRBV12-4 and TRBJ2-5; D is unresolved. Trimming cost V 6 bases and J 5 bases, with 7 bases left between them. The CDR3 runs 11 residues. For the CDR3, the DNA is TGTGCCAGCAGCCCGTCCGAGACCCAGTACTTC. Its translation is CASSPSETQYF.

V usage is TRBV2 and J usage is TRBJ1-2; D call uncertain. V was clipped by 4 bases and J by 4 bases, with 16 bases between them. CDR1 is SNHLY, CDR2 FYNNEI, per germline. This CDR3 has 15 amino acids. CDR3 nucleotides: TGTGCCAGCAGTGCGCGGGTCCCGTGGGGCTATGGCTACACCTTC. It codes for CASSARVPWGYGYTF.